This is a list of T cell receptor beta chains from one sample in a study of post-analysis software for immune sequencing data. TCRdb processed the PCR reads anew with MiXCR; each CDR3 protein has one entry. The repertoire holds 600,000 to 750,000 distinct CDR3 sequences, about 60% seen once, with around 10% in the top ten. The sequencing sample was made of blood. The receptors come from a girl aged 2 to 9 with multiple sclerosis. CDR3s leave out the opening cysteine and the closing phenylalanine or tryptophan. Fields, in order: CDR3 length, J gene, V gene, D gene, CDR3 protein. The D gene is left open where the match is weak.

>13|TRBJ2-1|TRBV20-1|TRBD2
SASRLAASYNEQF
>12|TRBJ2-1|TRBV25-1|TRBD1
ASRGTGEYNEQF
>12|TRBJ2-3|TRBV10-3|NA
AISVGDNIDTQY
>12|TRBJ2-7|TRBV9|NA
ASSVADKPYEQY
>12|TRBJ1-5|TRBV10-3|NA
AISEIRVEQPQH
>10|TRBJ2-7|TRBV12-3/TRBV12-4|NA
ASSRLGGEQY
>11|TRBJ2-5|TRBV15|NA
TTSRASQETQY
>11|TRBJ1-1|TRBV18|NA
ASSLDGYTEAF
>16|TRBJ2-2|TRBV5-1|TRBD2
ASRQRGLTNTNTGELF
>12|TRBJ2-1|TRBV7-2|NA
ASSQRWGLNEQF
>13|TRBJ2-3|TRBV7-9|NA
ASSQGTSSTDTQY
>11|TRBJ1-2|TRBV10-3|TRBD1
AISEPDRGGYT
>13|TRBJ2-6|TRBV7-9|TRBD1
ASSDRGGGANVLT
>13|TRBJ2-4|TRBV5-4|NA
ASSIGGSSYNEQY
>15|TRBJ2-1|TRBV9|TRBD1
ASSGPSDRGSYNEQF
>12|TRBJ2-3|TRBV7-7|NA
ASSLVPGADTQY